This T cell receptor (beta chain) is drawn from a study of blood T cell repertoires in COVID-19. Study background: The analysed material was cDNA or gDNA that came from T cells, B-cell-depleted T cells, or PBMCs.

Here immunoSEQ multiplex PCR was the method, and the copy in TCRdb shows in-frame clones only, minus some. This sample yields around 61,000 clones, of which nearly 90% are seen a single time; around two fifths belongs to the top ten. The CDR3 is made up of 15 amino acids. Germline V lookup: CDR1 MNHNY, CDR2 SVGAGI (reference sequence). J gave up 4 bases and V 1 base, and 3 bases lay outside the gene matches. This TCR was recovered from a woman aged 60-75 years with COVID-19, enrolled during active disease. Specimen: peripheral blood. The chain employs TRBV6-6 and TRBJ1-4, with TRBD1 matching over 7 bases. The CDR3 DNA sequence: TGTGCCAGCAGTTACTTAGGGACAGTTAATGAAAAACTGTTTTTT. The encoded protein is CASSYLGTVNEKLFF.